Here is one T cell receptor beta chain with its context. Semi-nested PCR with Nested Universal Primer A followed constant-region reverse priming of full-length variable regions. TCRdb used MiXCR to reprocess the 5' RACE reads, holding one entry per CDR3 protein. The sample has about 47,000 distinct CDR3 sequences; about 28% are singletons. The germline gives CDR1 SNHLY, CDR2 FYNNEI. The CDR3 loop spans 13 amino acids. With 4 bases clipped from V and 6 bases from J, the junction kept 4 bases outside the gene matches. The sequence derives from a female donor with breast cancer. This chain joins TRBV2 and TRBJ1-1; TRBD1 matches 8 bases. Sequencing was performed on naive CD4+ T cells sorted from blood. Regarding subset: naive CD4+ T cells, CD4+CD45RA+CD25-. The CDR3 here is CASSVQGDSEAFF. The CDR3 nucleotides are TGTGCCAGCAGTGTACAGGGGGATTCTGAAGCTTTCTTT.